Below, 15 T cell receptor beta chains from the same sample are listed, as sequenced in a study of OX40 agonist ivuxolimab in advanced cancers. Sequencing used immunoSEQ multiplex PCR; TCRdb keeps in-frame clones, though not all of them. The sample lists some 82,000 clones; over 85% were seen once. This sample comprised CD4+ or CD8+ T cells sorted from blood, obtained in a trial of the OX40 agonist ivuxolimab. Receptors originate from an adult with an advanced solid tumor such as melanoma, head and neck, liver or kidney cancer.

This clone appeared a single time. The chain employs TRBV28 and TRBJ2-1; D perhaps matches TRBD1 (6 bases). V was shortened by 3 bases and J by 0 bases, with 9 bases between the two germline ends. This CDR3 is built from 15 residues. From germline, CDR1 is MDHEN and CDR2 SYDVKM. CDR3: CASSFAGASYNEQFF. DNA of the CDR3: TGTGCCAGCAGTTTCGCAGGGGCCTCCTACAATGAGCAGTTCTTC. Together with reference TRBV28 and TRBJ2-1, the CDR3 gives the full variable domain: DVKVTQSSRYLVKRTGEKVFLECVQDMDHENMFWYRQDPGLGLRLIYFSYDVKMKEKGDIPEGYSVSREKKERFSLILESASTNQTSMYLCASSFAGASYNEQFFGPGTRLTVL.

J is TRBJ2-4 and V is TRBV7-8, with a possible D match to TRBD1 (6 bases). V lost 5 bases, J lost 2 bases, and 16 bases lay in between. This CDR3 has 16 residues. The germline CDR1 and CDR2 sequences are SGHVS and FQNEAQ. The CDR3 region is CASSPNSGTSKNIQYF. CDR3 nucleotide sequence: TGTGCCAGCAGCCCCAATTCCGGGACATCCAAAAACATTCAGTACTTC.

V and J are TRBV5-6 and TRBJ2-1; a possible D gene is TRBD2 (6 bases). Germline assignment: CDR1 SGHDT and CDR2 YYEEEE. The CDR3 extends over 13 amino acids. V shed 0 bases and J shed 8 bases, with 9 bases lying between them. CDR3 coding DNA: TGTGCCAGCAGCTTGGGGGGCGGGGATGAGCAGTTCTTC. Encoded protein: CASSLGGGDEQFF.

CDR3 in DNA: TGTGCCAGTAGTCCCACAATGGAAACTGCCAAAAACATTCAGTACTTC. Its translation is CASSPTMETAKNIQYF. The rearrangement uses TRBV19 and TRBJ2-4, with D unresolved. The CDR3 length is 16 residues. CDR1 and CDR2 (germline): LNHDA, SQIVND (reference sequence). Trimming took 5 bases from V and 1 from J, leaving 15 bases between them.

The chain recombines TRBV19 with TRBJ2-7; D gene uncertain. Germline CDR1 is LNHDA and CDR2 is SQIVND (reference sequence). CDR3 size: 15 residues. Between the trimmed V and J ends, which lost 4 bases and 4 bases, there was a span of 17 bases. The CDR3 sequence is CASSKISTGSYEQYF. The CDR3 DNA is TGTGCCAGTAGTAAGATAAGCACCGGCAGTTACGAGCAGTACTTC.

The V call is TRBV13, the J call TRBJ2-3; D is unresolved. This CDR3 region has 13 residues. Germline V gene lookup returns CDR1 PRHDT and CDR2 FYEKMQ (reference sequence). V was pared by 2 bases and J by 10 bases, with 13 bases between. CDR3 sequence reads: CASSLPPSAAQYF. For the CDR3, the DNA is TGTGCCAGCAGCTTACCCCCTAGTGCGGCGCAGTATTTT.

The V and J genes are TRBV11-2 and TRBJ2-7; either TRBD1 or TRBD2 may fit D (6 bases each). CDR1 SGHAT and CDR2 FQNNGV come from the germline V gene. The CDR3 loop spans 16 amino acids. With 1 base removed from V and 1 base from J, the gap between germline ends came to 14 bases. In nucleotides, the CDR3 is TGTGCCAGCAGCTTAGCCGGCGGGACAATTTCCTACGAGCAGTACTTC. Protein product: CASSLAGGTISYEQYF. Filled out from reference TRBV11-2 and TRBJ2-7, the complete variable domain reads EAGVAQSPRYKIIEKRQSVAFWCNPISGHATLYWYQQILGQGPKLLIQFQNNGVVDDSQLPKDRFSAERLKGVDSTLKIQPAKLEDSAVYLCASSLAGGTISYEQYFGPGTRLTVT.

CDR3 nucleotide sequence: TGTGCCAGCAGCATCGGGACTTCCTCCTACAATGAGCAGTTCTTC. Translating gives CASSIGTSSYNEQFF. V and J are TRBV13 and TRBJ2-1; maybe TRBD2 (6 bases). Trimming removed 5 bases at V and 0 bases at J, with 11 bases between. Germline CDR1 PRHDT, CDR2 FYEKMQ (reference sequence). The CDR3 extends over 15 amino acids.

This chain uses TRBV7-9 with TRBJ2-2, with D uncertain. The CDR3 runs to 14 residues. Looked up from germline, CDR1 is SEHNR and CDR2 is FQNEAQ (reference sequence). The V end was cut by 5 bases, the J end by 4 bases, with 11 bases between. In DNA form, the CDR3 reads TGTGCCAGCAGCCCCCGCGGATCCACCGGGGAGCTGTTTTTT. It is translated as CASSPRGSTGELFF.

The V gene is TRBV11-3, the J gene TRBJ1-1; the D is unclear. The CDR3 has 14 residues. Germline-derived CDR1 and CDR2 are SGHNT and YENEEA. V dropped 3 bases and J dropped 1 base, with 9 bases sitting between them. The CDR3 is CASSFFVGNTEAFF. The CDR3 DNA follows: TGTGCCAGCAGCTTTTTTGTTGGGAACACTGAAGCTTTCTTT.

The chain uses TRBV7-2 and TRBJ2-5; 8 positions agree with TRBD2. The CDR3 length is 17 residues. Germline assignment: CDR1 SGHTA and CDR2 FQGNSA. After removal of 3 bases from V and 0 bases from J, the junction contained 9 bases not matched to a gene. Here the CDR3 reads CASSLARASGYQETQYF. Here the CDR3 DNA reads TGTGCCAGCAGCTTGGCCCGGGCTAGCGGGTACCAAGAGACCCAGTACTTC. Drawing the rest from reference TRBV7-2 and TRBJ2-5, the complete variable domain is GAGVSQSPSNKVTEKGKDVELRCDPISGHTALYWYRQSLGQGLEFLIYFQGNSAPDKSGLPSDRFSAERTGGSVSTLTIQRTQQEDSAVYLCASSLARASGYQETQYFGPGTRLLVL.

This CDR3 reads CASSLAREGYGYTF. The CDR3 DNA reads as TGTGCCAGCAGCTTAGCCAGGGAAGGCTATGGCTACACCTTC. The chain couples TRBV7-9 to TRBJ1-2; D might be TRBD1 (5 bases). Trimming removed 0 bases at V and 4 bases at J, with 9 bases between. Per the germline V gene, CDR1 is SEHNR and CDR2 is FQNEAQ (reference sequence). The CDR3 loop spans 14 amino acids.

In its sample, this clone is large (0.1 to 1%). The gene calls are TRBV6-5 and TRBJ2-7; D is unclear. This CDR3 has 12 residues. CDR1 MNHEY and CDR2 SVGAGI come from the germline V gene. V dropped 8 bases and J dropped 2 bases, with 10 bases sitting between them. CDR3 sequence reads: CASSPRAYEQYF. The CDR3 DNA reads TGTGCCAGCTCCCCCCGAGCCTACGAGCAGTACTTC.

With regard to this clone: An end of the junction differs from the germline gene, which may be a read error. The DNA for the CDR3 is TGCGCCAGCAGCCAAAGCCCGGGACAGAGGAACGCTGAAGCTTTCTTT. Translating it yields CASSQSPGQRNAEAFF. The chain carries TRBV5-1 and TRBJ1-1, with 7 nucleotides matching TRBD1. The V gene's germline CDR1 is SGHRS and CDR2 YFSETQ. There are 16 residues in the CDR3.

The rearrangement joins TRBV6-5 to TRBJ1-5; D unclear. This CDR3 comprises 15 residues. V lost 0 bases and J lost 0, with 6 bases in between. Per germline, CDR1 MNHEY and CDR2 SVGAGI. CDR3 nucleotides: TGTGCCAGCAGTTACTCGATAGTTAGCAATCAGCCCCAGCATTTT. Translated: CASSYSIVSNQPQHF.